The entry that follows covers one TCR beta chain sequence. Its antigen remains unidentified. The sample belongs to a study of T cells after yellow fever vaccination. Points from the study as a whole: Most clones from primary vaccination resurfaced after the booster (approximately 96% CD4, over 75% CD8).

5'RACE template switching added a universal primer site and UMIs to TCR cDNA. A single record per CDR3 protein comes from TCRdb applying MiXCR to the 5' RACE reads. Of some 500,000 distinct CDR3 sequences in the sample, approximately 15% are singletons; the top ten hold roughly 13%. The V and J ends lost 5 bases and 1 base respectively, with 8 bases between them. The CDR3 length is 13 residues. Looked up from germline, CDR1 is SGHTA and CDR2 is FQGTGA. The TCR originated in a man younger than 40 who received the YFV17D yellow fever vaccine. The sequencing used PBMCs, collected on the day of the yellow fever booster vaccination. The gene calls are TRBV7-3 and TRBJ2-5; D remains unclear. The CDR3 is CASSRKTQETQYF. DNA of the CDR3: TGTGCCAGCAGCCGAAAAACCCAAGAGACCCAGTACTTC.